Sequencing of this T cell receptor (beta chain) was carried out in a study of spatial heterogeneity in lung cancer. Per the germline V gene, CDR1 is DFQATT and CDR2 is SNEGSKA (reference sequence). With 1 base removed from V and 0 bases from J, the gap between germline ends came to 9 bases. The CDR3 is made up of 15 amino acids. Study conclusions and caveats: Tumor mutation count correlated with how many alpha and beta TCRs expanded intratumorally.

Described time point: sample taken at primary tumor resection. A total of under 80 untreated early-stage non-small cell lung cancer patients served as donors. Extraction of whole RNA from tumor, nontumor lung or frozen PBMC preceded unsorted sequencing. TCR cDNA molecules each carried a unique molecular identifier. Via MiXCR, TCRdb re-called the 5' RACE reads, giving one row per CDR3 protein. Of 13,000 or so distinct CDR3 sequences listed, 5.1% are singletons. This clonotype was found a few times. Its antigen is not identified. This receptor was obtained from a male donor with early-stage non-small cell lung cancer. V gene TRBV20-1 combines with J gene TRBJ1-4; D gene ambiguous. The sequencing here drew on lung tumor tissue, taken at surgery. CDR3 nucleotide sequence: TGCAGTGCTAGAGTGGTCGGGGCAACTAATGAAAAACTGTTTTTT. Its translation is CSARVVGATNEKLFF.